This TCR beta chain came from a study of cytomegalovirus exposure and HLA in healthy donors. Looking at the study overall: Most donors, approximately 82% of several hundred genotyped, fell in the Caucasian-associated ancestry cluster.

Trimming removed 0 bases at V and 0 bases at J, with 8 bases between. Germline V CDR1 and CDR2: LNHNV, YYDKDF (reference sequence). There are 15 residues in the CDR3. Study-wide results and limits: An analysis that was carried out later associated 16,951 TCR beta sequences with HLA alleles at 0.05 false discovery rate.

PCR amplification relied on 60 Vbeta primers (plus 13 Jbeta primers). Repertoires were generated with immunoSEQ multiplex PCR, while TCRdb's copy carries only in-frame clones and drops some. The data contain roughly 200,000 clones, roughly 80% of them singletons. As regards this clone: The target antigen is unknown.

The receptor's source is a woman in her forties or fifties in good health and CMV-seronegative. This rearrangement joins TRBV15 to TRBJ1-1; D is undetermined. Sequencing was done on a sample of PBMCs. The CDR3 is CATSRDRKVNTEAFF. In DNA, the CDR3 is TGTGCCACCAGCAGAGATAGAAAAGTGAACACTGAAGCTTTCTTT.